This T cell receptor (beta chain) comes out of a study of naive and memory T cell subsets. Study results and limitations: The RNA method is potentially sensitive to activation and differentiation changes.

Ligated cDNA underwent four rounds of PCR with nested alpha and beta constant region primers and SP2. One entry per CDR3 protein, called by TCRdb with MiXCR from the 5' RACE reads. Among approximately 30,000 distinct CDR3 sequences listed, about a sixth were seen once. Judged by abundance, this clonotype is medium-sized. Its antigen is still unknown. V shed 2 bases and J shed 6 bases, with 15 bases lying between them. Per germline, CDR1 KGHSH and CDR2 LQKENI. The CDR3 is made up of 15 amino acids. A UMI-containing oligonucleotide was joined by 3' ligation to the TCR cDNA template. Adult healthy volunteers gave 2.5 ml peripheral blood for whole-blood RNA. Reverse transcription used DNase-treated unsorted total RNA, aiming for roughly 1 to 1,100 ng.

This receptor was obtained from a female donor in good health. This chain links TRBV18 with TRBJ2-3; weak D call: TRBD1 (6 bases). The CDR3 loop is CASSPGGHPLDTQYF. For the CDR3, the DNA is TGTGCCAGCTCACCAGGGGGCCACCCATTGGATACGCAGTATTTT.